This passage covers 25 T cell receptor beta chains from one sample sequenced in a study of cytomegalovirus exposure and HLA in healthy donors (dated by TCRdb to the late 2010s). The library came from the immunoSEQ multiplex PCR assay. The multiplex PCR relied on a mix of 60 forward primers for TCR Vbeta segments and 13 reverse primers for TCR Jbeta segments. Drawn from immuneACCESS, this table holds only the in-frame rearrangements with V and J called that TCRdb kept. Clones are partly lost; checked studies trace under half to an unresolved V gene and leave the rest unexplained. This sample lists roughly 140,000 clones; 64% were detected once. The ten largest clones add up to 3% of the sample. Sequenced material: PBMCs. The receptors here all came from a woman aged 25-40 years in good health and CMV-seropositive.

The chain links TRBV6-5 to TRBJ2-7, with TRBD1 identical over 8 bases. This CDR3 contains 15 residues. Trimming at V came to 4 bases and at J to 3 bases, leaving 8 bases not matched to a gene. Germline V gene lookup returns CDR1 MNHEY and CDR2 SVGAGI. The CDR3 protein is CASSFWTGLFYEQYF. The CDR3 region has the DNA TGTGCCAGCAGTTTTTGGACAGGGTTGTTCTACGAGCAGTACTTC.

Here the CDR3 reads CASSLVRSLAGQADTQYF. CDR3 DNA sequence: TGCGCCAGCAGCTTGGTTCGTAGTCTAGCGGGGCAGGCAGATACGCAGTATTTT. The chain uses TRBV5-1 and TRBJ2-3, with 9 nucleotides matching TRBD2. CDR1 is SGHRS and CDR2 is YFSETQ in the germline V gene. The ends lost 0 bases at V and 4 bases at J; junction bases unmatched: 12. CDR3 length: 18 residues.

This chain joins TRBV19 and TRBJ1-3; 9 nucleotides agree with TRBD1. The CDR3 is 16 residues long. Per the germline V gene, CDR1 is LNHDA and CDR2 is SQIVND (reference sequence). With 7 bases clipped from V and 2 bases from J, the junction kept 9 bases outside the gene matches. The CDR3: CASKVRDRETGNTIYF. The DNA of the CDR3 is TGTGCCAGTAAGGTCCGGGACAGGGAAACTGGAAACACCATATATTTT.

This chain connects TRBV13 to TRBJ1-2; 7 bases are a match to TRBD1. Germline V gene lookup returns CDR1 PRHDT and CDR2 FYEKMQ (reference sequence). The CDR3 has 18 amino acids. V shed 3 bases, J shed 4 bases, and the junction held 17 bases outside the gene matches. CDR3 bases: TGTGCCAGCAGCTTCCCAACCAAACAGGGGATCGGGGCCTATGGCTACACCTTC. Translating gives CASSFPTKQGIGAYGYTF.

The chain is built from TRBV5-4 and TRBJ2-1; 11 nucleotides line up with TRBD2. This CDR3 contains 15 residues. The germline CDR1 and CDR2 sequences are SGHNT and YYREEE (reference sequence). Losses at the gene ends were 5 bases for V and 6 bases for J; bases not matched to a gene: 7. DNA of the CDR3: TGTGCCAGCAGTTCCCCTGGACTAGCGGGCAATGAGCAGTTCTTC. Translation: CASSSPGLAGNEQFF.

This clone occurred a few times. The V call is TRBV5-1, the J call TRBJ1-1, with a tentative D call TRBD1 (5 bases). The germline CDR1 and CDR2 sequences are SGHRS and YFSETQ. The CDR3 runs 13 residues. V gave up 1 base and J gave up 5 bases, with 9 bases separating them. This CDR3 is CASSLWGGTEAFF. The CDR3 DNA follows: TGCGCCAGCAGCTTGTGGGGGGGGACTGAAGCTTTCTTT.

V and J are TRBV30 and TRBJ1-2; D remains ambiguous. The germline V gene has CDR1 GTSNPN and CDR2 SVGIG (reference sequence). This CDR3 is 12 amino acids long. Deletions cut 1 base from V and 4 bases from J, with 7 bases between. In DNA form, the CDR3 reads TGTGCCTGGAGTGACACCGCCTATGGCTACACCTTC. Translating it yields CAWSDTAYGYTF.

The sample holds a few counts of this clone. CDR3 sequence reads: CASSRLTGNTDTQYF. The CDR3 bases are TGTGCCAGTAGCCGATTAACAGGGAACACAGATACGCAGTATTTT. The rearrangement joins TRBV19 to TRBJ2-3; D is perhaps TRBD1 (6 bases). CDR3 size: 15 residues. Germline V lookup: CDR1 LNHDA, CDR2 SQIVND (reference sequence). Trimming took 6 bases from V and 2 from J, leaving 15 bases between them.

CDR3 sequence (DNA): TGCAGCGTTGAGACTGGACAGGGTCGCACAGATACGCAGTATTTT. This codes for CSVETGQGRTDTQYF. The rearrangement joins TRBV29-1 to TRBJ2-3, with 8 bases that match TRBD1. V shed 3 bases, J shed 1 base, and the junction held 6 bases outside the gene matches. From germline, CDR1 is SQVTM and CDR2 ANQGSEA. The CDR3 length is 15 residues.

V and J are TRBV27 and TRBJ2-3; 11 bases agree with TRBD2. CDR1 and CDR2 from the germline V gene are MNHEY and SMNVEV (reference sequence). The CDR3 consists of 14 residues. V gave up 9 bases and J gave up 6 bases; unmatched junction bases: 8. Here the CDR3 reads CASRTSGGWDTQYF. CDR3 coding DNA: TGTGCCAGTAGAACTAGCGGGGGCTGGGATACGCAGTATTTT.

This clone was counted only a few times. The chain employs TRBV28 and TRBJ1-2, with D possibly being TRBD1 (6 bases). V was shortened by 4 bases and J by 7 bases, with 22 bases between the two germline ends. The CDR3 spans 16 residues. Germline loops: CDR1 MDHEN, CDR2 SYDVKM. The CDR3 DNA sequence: TGTGCCAGCAGTTCACCGCAGGACAGCCTAGGGGGTGGCTACACCTTC. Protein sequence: CASSSPQDSLGGGYTF.

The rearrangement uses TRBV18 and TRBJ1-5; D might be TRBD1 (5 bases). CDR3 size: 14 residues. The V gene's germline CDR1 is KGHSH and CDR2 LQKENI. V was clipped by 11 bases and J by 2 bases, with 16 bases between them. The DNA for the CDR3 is TGTGCCTCCCGGCAGGGAGGAGGCAATCAGCCCCAGCATTTT. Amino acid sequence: CASRQGGGNQPQHF.

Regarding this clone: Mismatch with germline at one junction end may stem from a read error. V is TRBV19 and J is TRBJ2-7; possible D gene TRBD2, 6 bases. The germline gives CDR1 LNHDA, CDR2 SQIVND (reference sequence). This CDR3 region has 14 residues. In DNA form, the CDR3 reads TGTGCCACTAGTAGCAGTGGGGGAGGCTCTGAGCAGTACTTC. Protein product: CATSSSGGGSEQYF.

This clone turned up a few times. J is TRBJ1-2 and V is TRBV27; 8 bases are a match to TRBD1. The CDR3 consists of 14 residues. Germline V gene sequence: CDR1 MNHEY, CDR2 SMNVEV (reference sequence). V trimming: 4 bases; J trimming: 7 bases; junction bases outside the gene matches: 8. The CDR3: CASSSNRGYGGYTF. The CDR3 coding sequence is TGTGCCAGCAGTTCAAACAGGGGGTACGGTGGCTACACCTTC.

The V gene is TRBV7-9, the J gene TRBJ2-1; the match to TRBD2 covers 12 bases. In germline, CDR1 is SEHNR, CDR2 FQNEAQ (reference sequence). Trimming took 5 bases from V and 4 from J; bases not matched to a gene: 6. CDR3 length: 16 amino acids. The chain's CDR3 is CASSPASGRGYNEQFF. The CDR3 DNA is TGTGCCAGCAGCCCAGCTAGCGGGAGGGGTTACAATGAGCAGTTCTTC.

This chain's CDR3 is CASSHSGGTGETQYF. In nucleotides, the CDR3 is TGTGCCAGCAGCCACTCTGGCGGGACGGGAGAGACCCAGTACTTC. The chain recombines TRBV7-2 with TRBJ2-5, with D possibly matching TRBD2 (6 bases). The CDR3 has 15 residues. Trimming took 5 bases from V and 4 from J, leaving 17 bases between them. Germline CDR1 is SGHTA and CDR2 is FQGNSA. Together with reference TRBV7-2 and TRBJ2-5, the CDR3 gives the full variable domain: GAGVSQSPSNKVTEKGKDVELRCDPISGHTALYWYRQSLGQGLEFLIYFQGNSAPDKSGLPSDRFSAERTGGSVSTLTIQRTQQEDSAVYLCASSHSGGTGETQYFGPGTRLLVL.

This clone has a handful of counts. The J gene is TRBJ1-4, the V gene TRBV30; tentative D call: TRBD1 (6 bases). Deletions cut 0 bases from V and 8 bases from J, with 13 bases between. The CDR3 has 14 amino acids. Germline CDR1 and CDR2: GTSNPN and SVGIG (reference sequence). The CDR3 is CAWSVNREREKLFF. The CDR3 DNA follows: TGTGCCTGGAGTGTTAACAGGGAAAGGGAAAAACTGTTTTTT. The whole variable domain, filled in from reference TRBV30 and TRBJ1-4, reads SQTIHQWPATLVQPVGSPLSLECTVEGTSNPNLYWYRQAAGRGLQLLFYSVGIGQISSEVPQNLSASRPQDRQFILSSKKLLLSDSGFYLCAWSVNREREKLFFGSGTQLSVL.

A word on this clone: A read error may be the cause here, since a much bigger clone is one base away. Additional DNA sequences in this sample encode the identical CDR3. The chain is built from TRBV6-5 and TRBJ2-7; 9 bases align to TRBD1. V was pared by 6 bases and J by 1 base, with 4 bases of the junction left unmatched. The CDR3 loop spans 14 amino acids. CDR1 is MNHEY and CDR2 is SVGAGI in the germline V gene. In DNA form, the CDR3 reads TGTGCCAGCAGCCCCGGGACAGGGTCCTACGAGCAGTACTTC. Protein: CASSPGTGSYEQYF.

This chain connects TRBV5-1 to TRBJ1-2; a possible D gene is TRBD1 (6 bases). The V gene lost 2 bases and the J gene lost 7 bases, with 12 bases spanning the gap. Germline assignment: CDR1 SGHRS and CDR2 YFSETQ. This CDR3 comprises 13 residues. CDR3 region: CASSLQGMGGYTF. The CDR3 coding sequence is TGCGCCAGCAGCTTACAGGGTATGGGTGGCTACACCTTC.

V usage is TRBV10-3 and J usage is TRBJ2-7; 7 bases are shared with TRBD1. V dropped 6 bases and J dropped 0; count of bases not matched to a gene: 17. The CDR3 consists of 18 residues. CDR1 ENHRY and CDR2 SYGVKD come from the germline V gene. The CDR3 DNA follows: TGTGCCATCAGGGTAACAGGGGCAGGGTACACTAGCTCCTACGAGCAGTACTTC. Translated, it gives CAIRVTGAGYTSSYEQYF.

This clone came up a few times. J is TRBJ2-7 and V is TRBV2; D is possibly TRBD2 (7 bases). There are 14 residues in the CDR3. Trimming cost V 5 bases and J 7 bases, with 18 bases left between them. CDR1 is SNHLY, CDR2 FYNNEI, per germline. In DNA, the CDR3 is TGTGCCAGCAGTCCCCTTTCACAGGGAGGGGAGCAGTACTTC. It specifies CASSPLSQGGEQYF. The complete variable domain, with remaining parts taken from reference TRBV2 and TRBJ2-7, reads EPEVTQTPSHQVTQMGQEVILRCVPISNHLYFYWYRQILGQKVEFLVSFYNNEISEKSEIFDDQFSVERPDGSNFTLKIRSTKLEDSAMYFCASSPLSQGGEQYFGPGTRLTVT.

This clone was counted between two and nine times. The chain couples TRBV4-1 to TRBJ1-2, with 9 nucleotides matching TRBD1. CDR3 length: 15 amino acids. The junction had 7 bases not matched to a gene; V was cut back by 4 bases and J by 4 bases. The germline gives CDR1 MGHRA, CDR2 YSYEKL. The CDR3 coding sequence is TGCGCCAGCAGCCCATCAGGACAGGGGAGCTATGGCTACACCTTC. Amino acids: CASSPSGQGSYGYTF.

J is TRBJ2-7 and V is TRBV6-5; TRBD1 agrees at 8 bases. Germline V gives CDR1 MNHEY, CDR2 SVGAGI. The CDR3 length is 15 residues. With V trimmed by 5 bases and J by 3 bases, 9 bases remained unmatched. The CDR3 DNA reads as TGTGCCAGCAGTCGGAAAACAGGGGGAGGCTACGAGCAGTACTTC. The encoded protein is CASSRKTGGGYEQYF.

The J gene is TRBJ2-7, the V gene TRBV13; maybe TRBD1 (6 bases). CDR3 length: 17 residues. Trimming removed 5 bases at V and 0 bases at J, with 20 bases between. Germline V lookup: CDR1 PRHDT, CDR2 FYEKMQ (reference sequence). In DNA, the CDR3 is TGTGCCAGCAGCGTCACCCACAGGGCGACGGGCTCCTACGAGCAGTACTTC. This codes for CASSVTHRATGSYEQYF.

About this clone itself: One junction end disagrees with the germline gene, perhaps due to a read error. The CDR3 sequence is CASTLGQGASATQYF. The CDR3 coding sequence is TGTGCCAGCACTTTAGGACAGGGGGCGAGTGCGACCCAGTACTTC. The chain has TRBV28 and TRBJ2-5; 11 bases are a match to TRBD1. The CDR3 contains 15 residues. From germline, CDR1 is MDHEN and CDR2 SYDVKM. The full variable domain, in which reference TRBV28 and TRBJ2-5 provide the parts outside the CDR3, is DVKVTQSSRYLVKRTGEKVFLECVQDMDHENMFWYRQDPGLGLRLIYFSYDVKMKEKGDIPEGYSVSREKKERFSLILESASTNQTSMYLCASTLGQGASATQYFGPGTRLLVL.